A single sample is the source of the 8 T cell receptor beta chains below, sequenced in a study of blood T cell repertoires in COVID-19. Profiled with immunoSEQ multiplex PCR; TCRdb holds only in-frame clones, not every one. The table records 100,000 or so clones, 78% of them present only once. Material for sequencing was peripheral blood. The source is a man aged 55 to 69 with active or convalescent COVID-19.

The CDR3 DNA reads as TGTGCCAGCAGCCAAGAATTAAGGGGGGGAAATGAAAAACTGTTTTTT. Its translation is CASSQELRGGNEKLFF. The V and J genes are TRBV3-1 (or the pseudogene TRBV3-2) and TRBJ1-4; D possibly corresponds to TRBD1 (6 bases). Germline CDR1 is LGHDT and CDR2 is YNNKEL (reference sequence). V lost 0 bases and J lost 5, with 13 bases in between. The CDR3 totals 16 residues.

This rearrangement joins TRBV5-8 to TRBJ2-7, with 12 bases that match TRBD1. The CDR3 covers 13 residues. V was pared by 7 bases and J by 6 bases, with 5 bases of the junction left unmatched. Germline CDR1 reads SGHTS; CDR2 reads YDEGEE. DNA for the CDR3: TGTGCCAGCGGGGGACAGGGGGCGCGCGAGCAGTACTTC. Amino acids: CASGGQGAREQYF.

CDR3 region: CASSPKMGQGTDTQYF. The CDR3 DNA sequence: TGTGCCAGCAGCCCCAAGATGGGACAGGGCACAGATACGCAGTATTTT. The J gene is TRBJ2-3, the V gene TRBV7-9; 8 bases are shared with TRBD1. Germline V gives CDR1 SEHNR, CDR2 FQNEAQ (reference sequence). This CDR3 comprises 16 residues. Trimming at V came to 5 bases and at J to 1 base, leaving 8 bases not matched to a gene.

The chain combines TRBV19 with TRBJ2-5, with 8 positions matching TRBD2. Germline V gives CDR1 LNHDA, CDR2 SQIVND (reference sequence). The CDR3 consists of 15 residues. The V segment lost 5 bases and the J segment 6 bases; nucleotides outside the gene matches: 11. CDR3: CASSPPGTRGKTQYF. CDR3 nucleotides: TGTGCCAGTAGTCCCCCCGGGACTAGGGGAAAGACCCAGTACTTC.

The CDR3 spells CASSQEGRGLAGETQYF. The CDR3 nucleotides read TGTGCCAGCAGCCAAGAAGGGCGGGGACTAGCGGGAGAGACCCAGTACTTC. The chain has TRBV3-1 (or the pseudogene TRBV3-2) and TRBJ2-5; TRBD2 matches 12 bases. Per the germline V gene, CDR1 is LGHDT and CDR2 is YNNKEL (reference sequence). This CDR3 has 17 amino acids. V shed 0 bases, J shed 4 bases, and the junction held 6 bases outside the gene matches.

In its sample, this clone was seen a few times. The chain uses TRBV21-1 and TRBJ2-7; TRBD2 is the table's D call, not checked against the DNA. TRBV21-1 is annotated as a pseudogene. CDR3 size: 17 residues. Written as DNA, the CDR3 is TGTGCCAGCAGCCCGGGACTGAATGGGGCGCGGGGGTACGAGCAGTACGTC. This sequence encodes CASSPGLNGARGYEQYV.

J is TRBJ1-3 and V is TRBV5-1, with D possibly being TRBD1 (5 bases). Germline CDR1 reads SGHRS; CDR2 reads YFSETQ. The CDR3 covers 15 residues. V lost 4 bases to trimming and J lost 3 bases, with 14 bases between them. CDR3 DNA: TGCGCCAGCAGCCCAGGGTCCTTAGGTGGAAACACCATATATTTT. Protein: CASSPGSLGGNTIYF. The full variable domain, completed using reference TRBV5-1 and TRBJ1-3, is KAGVTQTPRYLIKTRGQQVTLSCSPISGHRSVSWYQQTPGQGLQFLFEYFSETQRNKGNFPGRFSGRQFSNSRSEMNVSTLELGDSALYLCASSPGSLGGNTIYFGEGSWLTVV.

The chain couples TRBV11-2 to TRBJ2-3, with a weak D call TRBD2 (5 bases). The CDR3 length is 16 residues. Deletions cut 0 bases from V and 7 bases from J, with 17 bases between. Per the germline V gene, CDR1 is SGHAT and CDR2 is FQNNGV. In nucleotides, the CDR3 is TGTGCCAGCAGCTTAGATCGGGCGGGCACCCACCATACGCAGTATTTT. The encoded protein is CASSLDRAGTHHTQYF.